This entry is about one T cell receptor beta chain. Antigen: not known. These data originate in a study of CXCR4 blockade with PD-1 therapy in pancreatic cancer. Study conclusions and caveats: Convergent selection by common tumor antigens was suggested by nucleotide rearrangement counts. Survival did not correlate with tumor clonality, which averaged approximately 0.15 versus 0.05.

No neoadjuvant therapy was given before resection to the patients supplying these archived tumor blocks. CDR3 size: 16 residues. The V and J ends lost 6 bases and 8 bases, in that order; junction bases with no gene match: 13. Germline CDR1 is MDHEN and CDR2 is SYDVKM. The protocol was immunoSEQ multiplex PCR, while the TCRdb copy is restricted to in-frame clones and leaves out a portion. The table has under 5,500 clones, approximately 58% seen once. This sequence originates from a human donor with pancreatic ductal adenocarcinoma. The source material was tumor tissue. This chain uses TRBV28 with TRBJ2-2, with 9 bases fitting TRBD2. In nucleotides, the CDR3 is TGTGCCAGCAGCCAAGGGACTAGCCGGCATGGTGGGGAGCTGTTTTTT. The encoded protein is CASSQGTSRHGGELFF.